This TCR beta chain was sequenced for a study of blood T cell repertoires in COVID-19. Study background: PBMCs, B-cell-depleted T cells, or T cells provided the cDNA or gDNA that made up the material.

V dropped 7 bases and J dropped 0; count of bases not matched to a gene: 4. The germline CDR1 and CDR2 sequences are LNHDA and SQIVND (reference sequence). CDR3 length: 14 residues. Profiling relied on immunoSEQ multiplex PCR, and the TCRdb table lists in-frame clones only, not all of them. The sample holds 65,000 to 70,000 clones, 79% seen once. The gene calls are TRBV19 and TRBJ2-3; 7 positions agree with TRBD2. Sequencing was carried out using peripheral blood. This clonotype was obtained from a woman aged 55-70 years with acute or convalescent COVID-19. Written as DNA, the CDR3 is TGTGCCAGTAACAAGCGGGGTAGCACAGATACGCAGTATTTT. Its protein is CASNKRGSTDTQYF.